A selection of T cell receptor beta chains follows, all from one sample in a study of shared clonotypes between healthy human individuals. The data were produced by immunoSEQ multiplex PCR, yet TCRdb's version contains in-frame clones alone and is incomplete. The table records 550,000 to 750,000 clones, 92% of them present only once. What was sequenced was naive CD8+ T cells sorted from blood. The receptors originated from a young man in good health. Both conserved end residues are part of each CDR3. Each record gives: D gene, V gene, J gene, clone size, CDR3 length, CDR3 protein, CDR3 DNA. A D gene is named only where the DNA matches it firmly. The listing skips clone size in some rows; elsewhere it reads once, few, many or a size class.

TRBD1,TRBV6-1,TRBJ2-5,.,13,CATRQGGGETQYF,TGTGCCACCCGACAGGGGGGGGGAGAGACCCAGTACTTC
TRBD1,TRBV5-4,TRBJ2-7,.,15,CASSGSGTGYYEQYF,TGTGCCAGCAGCGGCTCCGGGACAGGGTACTACGAGCAGTACTTC
.,TRBV6-4,TRBJ1-5,.,12,CASSARNQPQHF,TGTGCCAGCAGTGCTAGAAATCAGCCCCAGCATTTT
TRBD2,TRBV7-8,TRBJ2-7,.,14,CASRLGGRASEQYF,TGTGCCAGCAGGCTGGGGGGGAGGGCATCCGAGCAGTACTTC
TRBD2,TRBV27,TRBJ2-3,.,13,CASRGLGAYTQYF,TGTGCCAGCAGAGGACTAGGAGCCTATACGCAGTATTTT
.,TRBV9,TRBJ2-3,.,15,CASSVQRDQADTQYF,TGTGCCAGCAGCGTCCAGCGAGACCAAGCAGATACGCAGTATTTT
.,TRBV11-3,TRBJ2-1,.,13,CASSLGGRYEQFF,TGTGCCAGCAGCTTAGGAGGACGCTATGAGCAGTTCTTC
TRBD2,TRBV28,TRBJ2-2,.,16,CASSLSLAANTGELFF,TGTGCCAGCAGTTTAAGTCTAGCGGCGAACACCGGGGAGCTGTTTTTT
.,TRBV6-1,TRBJ2-7,.,16,CASSEGSGYTSYEQYF,TGTGCCAGCAGTGAGGGATCAGGGTATACCTCCTACGAGCAGTACTTC
.,TRBV7-8,TRBJ1-3,.,17,CASSLVAFRGTGNTIYF,TGTGCCAGCAGCTTAGTTGCTTTCAGGGGAACCGGAAACACCATATATTTT
TRBD1,TRBV5-1,TRBJ1-1,.,15,CASSPPDRPGTEAFF,TGCGCCAGCAGCCCACCGGACAGGCCTGGGACTGAAGCTTTCTTT
.,TRBV27,TRBJ2-1,.,14,CASHSGPTYNEQFF,TGTGCCAGCCATAGCGGCCCAACCTACAATGAGCAGTTCTTC
.,TRBV4-1,TRBJ1-1,.,14,CASSQDRWNTEAFF,TGCGCCAGCAGCCAAGATAGGTGGAACACTGAAGCTTTCTTT
TRBD2,TRBV7-8,TRBJ2-1,.,16,CASSLRGLAAHNEQFF,TGTGCCAGCAGCTTAAGGGGACTAGCGGCACACAATGAGCAGTTCTTC
TRBD1,TRBV4-1,TRBJ1-1,.,15,CASSHDRGGGTEAFF,TGCGCCAGCAGCCACGACAGGGGGGGCGGCACTGAAGCTTTCTTT
TRBD2,TRBV27,TRBJ2-7,.,16,CASSFSLAGGSYEQYF,TGTGCCAGCAGTTTCTCTCTAGCGGGAGGTTCCTACGAGCAGTACTTC
.,TRBV27,TRBJ2-7,.,15,CASSLNREATYEQYF,TGTGCCAGCAGTTTAAATAGGGAGGCCACCTACGAGCAGTACTTC
.,TRBV7-9,TRBJ2-2,.,13,CASGVRVSGELFF,TGTGCCAGCGGAGTCCGGGTTTCCGGGGAGCTGTTTTTT
.,TRBV4-1,TRBJ2-1,.,12,CASSQAHNEQFF,TGCGCCAGCAGCCAAGCGCACAATGAGCAGTTCTTC
TRBD1,TRBV7-8,TRBJ1-4,few,14,CASSLGTGVEKLFF,TGTGCCAGCAGCTTAGGGACAGGGGTTGAAAAACTGTTTTTT
.,TRBV7-6,TRBJ2-7,.,12,CAAGGQTYEQYF,TGTGCCGCCGGGGGGCAGACCTACGAGCAGTACTTC
.,TRBV7-9,TRBJ1-1,.,14,CASSLRKGGTEAFF,TGTGCCAGCAGCTTACGTAAGGGAGGCACTGAAGCTTTCTTT
.,TRBV7-9,TRBJ2-1,.,12,CASSSPTNEQFF,TGTGCCAGCAGCTCGCCGACAAATGAGCAGTTCTTC
.,TRBV28,TRBJ1-1,.,16,CASSLNLARMNTEAFF,TGTGCCAGCAGTTTAAATTTGGCTCGGATGAACACTGAAGCTTTCTTT
.,TRBV23-1,TRBJ1-2,.,18,CASSQKGGCHGFNYGYTF,TGCGCCAGCAGTCAAAAAGGTGGGTGTCATGGATTTAACTATGGCTACACCTTC
TRBD2,TRBV7-2,TRBJ2-7,.,15,CASSPGLAGPYEQYF,TGTGCCAGCAGCCCGGGACTAGCGGGACCCTACGAGCAGTACTTC
TRBD1,TRBV12-5,TRBJ2-2,.,16,CASGLVGTGRTGELFF,TGTGCTAGTGGTTTGGTAGGGACAGGGAGGACCGGGGAGCTGTTTTTT
.,TRBV9,TRBJ2-1,.,16,CASSVGPGRKGNEQFF,TGTGCCAGCAGCGTAGGTCCGGGTCGCAAGGGCAATGAGCAGTTCTTC
.,TRBV27,TRBJ1-5,.,13,CTSSQGYNQPQHF,TGTACCAGCAGTCAAGGATACAATCAGCCCCAGCATTTT
TRBD1,TRBV4-1,TRBJ2-3,.,16,CASSRQQGIGTDTQYF,TGCGCCAGCAGCCGACAACAGGGGATAGGCACAGATACGCAGTATTTT
TRBD1,TRBV28,TRBJ1-2,.,14,CATFPGGGAYGYTF,TGTGCCACCTTTCCTGGAGGGGGCGCCTATGGCTACACCTTC
.,TRBV5-5,TRBJ2-7,.,14,CASSFGVLNYEQYF,TGTGCCAGCAGCTTTGGGGTCTTAAACTACGAGCAGTACTTC
.,TRBV4-1,TRBJ2-2,few,14,CASSDAAVTGELFF,TGCGCCAGCAGCGACGCGGCTGTCACCGGGGAGCTGTTTTTT
.,TRBV4-2,TRBJ2-7,.,13,CASSQVRDYEQYF,TGTGCCAGCAGCCAAGTACGGGACTACGAGCAGTACTTC
.,TRBV28,TRBJ2-7,.,18,CASSSLPGAGGFTYEQYF,TGTGCCAGCAGTTCCCTTCCCGGGGCAGGCGGATTTACCTACGAGCAGTACTTC
.,TRBV7-9,TRBJ2-6,.,13,CASSDPGANVLTF,TGTGCCAGCAGCGACCCTGGGGCCAACGTCCTGACTTTC
TRBD2,TRBV27,TRBJ2-1,.,15,CASSLLQGLSGEQFF,TGTGCCAGCAGTTTACTCCAGGGACTATCGGGAGAGCAGTTCTTC
.,TRBV27,TRBJ2-6,.,18,CATHSLGVGAEGANVLTF,TGTGCCACTCACAGTCTGGGGGTTGGGGCCGAGGGGGCCAACGTCCTGACTTTC
.,TRBV2,TRBJ2-5,.,14,CASSETGNQETQYF,TGTGCCAGCAGTGAAACAGGGAATCAAGAGACCCAGTACTTC
.,TRBV5-4,TRBJ2-5,.,15,CASSYTDPESETQYF,TGTGCCAGCAGCTACACGGACCCGGAGTCGGAGACCCAGTACTTC
TRBD1,TRBV29-1,TRBJ1-2,.,13,CSVEVQGVGGYTF,TGCAGCGTTGAAGTACAGGGGGTAGGTGGCTACACCTTC
.,TRBV13,TRBJ2-3,.,16,CASSLKAASLTDTQYF,TGTGCCAGCAGCTTAAAAGCGGCTTCACTAACAGATACGCAGTATTTT
TRBD2,TRBV29-1,TRBJ2-2,.,15,CSVELRGRDTGELFF,TGCAGCGTAGAGCTGCGCGGGAGGGACACCGGGGAGCTGTTTTTT
TRBD2,TRBV5-1,TRBJ2-1,once,18,CASSLSRNKLAGGNEQFF,TGCGCCAGCAGCTTGAGCCGAAATAAACTAGCGGGAGGGAATGAGCAGTTCTTC
.,TRBV11-2,TRBJ2-2,once,14,CASSLSGSTGELFF,TGTGCCAGCAGCTTAAGTGGTAGCACCGGGGAGCTGTTTTTT
.,TRBV13,TRBJ2-7,.,12,CASSLWDNEQYF,TGTGCCAGCAGCCTCTGGGATAACGAGCAGTACTTC
.,TRBV4-1,TRBJ1-2,.,16,CASSHDGASGYYGYTF,TGCGCCAGCAGCCATGATGGGGCCTCAGGTTACTATGGCTACACCTTC
.,TRBV13,TRBJ2-1,few,12,CASSSDGNEQFF,TGTGCCAGCAGCTCGGACGGGAATGAGCAGTTCTTC
TRBD2,TRBV9,TRBJ2-3,.,16,CASSYRTSASTDTQYF,TGTGCCAGCAGCTACCGGACTAGCGCCAGCACAGATACGCAGTATTTT
.,TRBV21-1,TRBJ2-1,.,15,CASSTRDRPLIRQFF,TGTGCCAGCAGCACCCGGGACAGGCCCCTGATTAGGCAGTTCTTC
.,TRBV7-9,TRBJ2-6,few,19,CASSLQGGTAMVGANVLTF,TGTGCCAGCAGCCTGCAGGGCGGGACAGCTATGGTTGGGGCCAACGTCCTGACTTTC